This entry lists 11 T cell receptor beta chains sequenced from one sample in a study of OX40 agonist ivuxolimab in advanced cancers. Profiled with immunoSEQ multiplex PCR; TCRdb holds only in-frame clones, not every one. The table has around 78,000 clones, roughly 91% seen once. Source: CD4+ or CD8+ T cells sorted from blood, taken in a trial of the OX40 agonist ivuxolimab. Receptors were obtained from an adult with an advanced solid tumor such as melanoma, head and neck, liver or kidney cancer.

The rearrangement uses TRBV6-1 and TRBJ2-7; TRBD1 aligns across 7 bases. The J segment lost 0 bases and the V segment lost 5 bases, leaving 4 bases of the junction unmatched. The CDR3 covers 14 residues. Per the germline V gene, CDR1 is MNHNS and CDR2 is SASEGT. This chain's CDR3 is CASSIQGSSYEQYF. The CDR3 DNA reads TGTGCCAGCAGTATACAGGGGAGCTCCTACGAGCAGTACTTC.

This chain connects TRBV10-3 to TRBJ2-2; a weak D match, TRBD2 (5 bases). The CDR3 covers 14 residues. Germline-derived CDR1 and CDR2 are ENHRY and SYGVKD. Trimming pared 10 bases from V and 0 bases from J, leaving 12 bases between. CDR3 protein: CATLAITNTGELFF. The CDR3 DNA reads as TGTGCCACGTTAGCGATAACGAACACCGGGGAGCTGTTTTTT.

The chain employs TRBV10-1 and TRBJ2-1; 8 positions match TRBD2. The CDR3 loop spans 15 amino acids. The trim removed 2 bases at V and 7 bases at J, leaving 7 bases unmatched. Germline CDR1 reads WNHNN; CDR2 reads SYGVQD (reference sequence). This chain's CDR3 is CASSENPSGPNEQFF. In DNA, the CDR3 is TGCGCCAGCAGTGAGAACCCTAGCGGGCCAAATGAGCAGTTCTTC.

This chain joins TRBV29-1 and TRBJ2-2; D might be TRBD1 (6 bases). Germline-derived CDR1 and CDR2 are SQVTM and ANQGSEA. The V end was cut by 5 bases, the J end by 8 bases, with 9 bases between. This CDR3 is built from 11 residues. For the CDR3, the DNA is TGCAGCGTTATGACAGGAGGGGAGCTGTTTTTT. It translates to CSVMTGGELFF.

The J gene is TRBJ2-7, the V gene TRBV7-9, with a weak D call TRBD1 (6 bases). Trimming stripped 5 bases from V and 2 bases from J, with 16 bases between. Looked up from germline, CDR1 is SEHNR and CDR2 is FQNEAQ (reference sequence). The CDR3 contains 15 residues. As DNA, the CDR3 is TGTGCCAGCAGCCACTATAAGGGGGACGCCTACGAGCAGTACTTC. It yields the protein CASSHYKGDAYEQYF.

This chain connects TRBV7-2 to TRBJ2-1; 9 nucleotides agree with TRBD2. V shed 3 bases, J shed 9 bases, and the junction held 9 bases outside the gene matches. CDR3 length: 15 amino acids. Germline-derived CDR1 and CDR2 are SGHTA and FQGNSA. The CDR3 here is CASSFTVREGGEQFF. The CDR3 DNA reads TGTGCCAGCAGCTTTACGGTGCGGGAGGGGGGTGAGCAGTTCTTC.

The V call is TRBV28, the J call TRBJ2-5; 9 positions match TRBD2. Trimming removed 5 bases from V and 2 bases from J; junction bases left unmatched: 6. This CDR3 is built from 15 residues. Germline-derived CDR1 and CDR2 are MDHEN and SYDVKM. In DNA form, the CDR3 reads TGTGCCAGCAGTACTAGCGGGTGGGAACAAGAGACCCAGTACTTC. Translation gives CASSTSGWEQETQYF.

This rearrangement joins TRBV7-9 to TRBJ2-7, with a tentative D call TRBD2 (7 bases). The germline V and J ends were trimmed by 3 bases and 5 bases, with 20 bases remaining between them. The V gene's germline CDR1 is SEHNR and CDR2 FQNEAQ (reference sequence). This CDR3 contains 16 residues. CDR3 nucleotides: TGTGCCAGCAGCTTTTACGGGGGGCTATCGGGAAACGAGCAGTACTTC. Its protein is CASSFYGGLSGNEQYF.

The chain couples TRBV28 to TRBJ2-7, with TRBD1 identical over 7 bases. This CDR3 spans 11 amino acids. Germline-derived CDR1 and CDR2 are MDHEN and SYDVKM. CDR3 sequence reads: CATDRFHEQYF. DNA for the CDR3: TGTGCTACGGACAGGTTCCACGAGCAGTACTTC.

CDR3 in DNA: TGTGCCAGCAGTTTACCGGGGGCGAGGTACGAGCAGTACTTC. This codes for CASSLPGARYEQYF. The V call is TRBV28, the J call TRBJ2-7; D is tentatively TRBD1 or TRBD2 (6 bases each). Trimming removed 2 bases at V and 4 bases at J, with 12 bases between. CDR1 and CDR2 (germline): MDHEN, SYDVKM. CDR3 length equals 14 residues.

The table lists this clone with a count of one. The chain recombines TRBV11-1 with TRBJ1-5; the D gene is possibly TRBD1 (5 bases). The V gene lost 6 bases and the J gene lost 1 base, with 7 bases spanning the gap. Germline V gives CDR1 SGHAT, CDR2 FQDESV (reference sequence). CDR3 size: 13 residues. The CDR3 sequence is CASSAGSNQPQHF. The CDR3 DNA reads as TGTGCCAGCAGTGCAGGGAGCAATCAGCCCCAGCATTTT.